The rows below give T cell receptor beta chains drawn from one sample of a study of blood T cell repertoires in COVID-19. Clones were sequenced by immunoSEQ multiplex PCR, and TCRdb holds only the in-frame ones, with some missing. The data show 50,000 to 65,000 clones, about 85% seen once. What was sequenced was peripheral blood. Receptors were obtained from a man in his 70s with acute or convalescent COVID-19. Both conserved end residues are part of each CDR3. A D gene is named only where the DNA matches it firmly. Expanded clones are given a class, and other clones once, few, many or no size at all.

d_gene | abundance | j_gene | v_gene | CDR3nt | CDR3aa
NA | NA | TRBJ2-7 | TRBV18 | TGTGCCAGCTCACCAGGGCAGGGGATAAGCTACGAGCAGTACTTC | CASSPGQGISYEQYF
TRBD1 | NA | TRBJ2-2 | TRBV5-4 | TGTGCCAGCAGCTTGGCCGGCACAGGGGAGTACACCGGGGAGCTGTTTTTT | CASSLAGTGEYTGELFF
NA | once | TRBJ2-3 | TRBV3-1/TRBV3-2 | TGTGCCAGCAGCCCAAGTCAGAGGGTCACGCAGTATTTT | CASSPSQRVTQYF
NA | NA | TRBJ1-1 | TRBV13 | TGTGCCAGCAGCACGAGGCCGGACACTGAAGCTTTCTTT | CASSTRPDTEAFF
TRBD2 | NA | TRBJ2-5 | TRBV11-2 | TGTGCCAGCAGCTTAGGGACTAGATCGATTCAAGAGACCCAGTACTTC | CASSLGTRSIQETQYF
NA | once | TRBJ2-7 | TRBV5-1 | TGCGCCAGCAGCTTGGTAGTAGGGACTCACTACGAGCAGTACTTC | CASSLVVGTHYEQYF
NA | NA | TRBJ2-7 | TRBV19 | TGTGCCAGTAGTATAAGTGGGACACTCTACGAGCAGTACTTC | CASSISGTLYEQYF
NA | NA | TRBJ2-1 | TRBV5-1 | TGCGCCAGCAGCCAATCCCGAAGGGGCCAGCGTTACAATGAGCAGTTCTTC | CASSQSRRGQRYNEQFF
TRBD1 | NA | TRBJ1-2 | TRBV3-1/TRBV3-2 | TGTGCCAGCAGCTTCACAGGGGGCCTCAACTATGGCTACACCTTC | CASSFTGGLNYGYTF
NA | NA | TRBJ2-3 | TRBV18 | TGTGCCAGCTCACCTCGGACTGGCACAGATACGCAGTATTTT | CASSPRTGTDTQYF
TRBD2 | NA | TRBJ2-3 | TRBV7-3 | TGTGCCAGCAGCTCGGGACTAGCGGGGTTAGATACGCAGTATTTT | CASSSGLAGLDTQYF
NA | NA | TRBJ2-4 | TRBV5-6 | TGTGCCAGCAGCCCGCGAGGGTGGCTAGCGTCCGAAAACATTCAGTACTTC | CASSPRGWLASENIQYF
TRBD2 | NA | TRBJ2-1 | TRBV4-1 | TGCGCCAGCAGCCAAGATCCGGGGGAGGGGTCCTACAATGAGCAGTTCTTC | CASSQDPGEGSYNEQFF
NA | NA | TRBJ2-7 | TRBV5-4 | TGTGCCAGCTCCCTCGAAGGGGTCAACTCCTACGAGCAGTACTTC | CASSLEGVNSYEQYF
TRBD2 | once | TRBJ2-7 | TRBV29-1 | TGCAGCGTTGAAGATCAGGGACAGCGGGAGGACTTC | CSVEDQGQREDF
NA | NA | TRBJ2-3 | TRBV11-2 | TGTGCCAGCAGCTTAGCCGTCCTGGATACGCAGTATTTT | CASSLAVLDTQYF
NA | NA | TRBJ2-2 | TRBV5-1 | TGCGCCAGCAGCTTGGGGTTCGGCACCGGGGAGCTGTTTTTT | CASSLGFGTGELFF
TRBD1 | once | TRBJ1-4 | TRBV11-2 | TGTGCCAGCAGATCCCCGGCCAGGGGGCTAGAAAAACTGTTTTTT | CASRSPARGLEKLFF
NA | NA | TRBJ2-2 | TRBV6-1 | TGTGCCACCACCCTCCAGCCCGCGGGCGGGGAGCTGTTTTTT | CATTLQPAGGELFF
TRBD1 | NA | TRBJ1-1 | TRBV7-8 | TGTGCCAGCAGCCCTCGACAGGGGGCGCTTCAAACTGAAGCTTTCTTT | CASSPRQGALQTEAFF
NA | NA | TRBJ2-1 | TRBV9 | TGTGCCAGCAGCGTAGTAACTAGTTCGGGTGAGCAGTTCTTC | CASSVVTSSGEQFF
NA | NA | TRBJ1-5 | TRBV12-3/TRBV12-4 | TGTGCCAGCAGGGATTCGGGGCAGCCCCAGCATTTT | CASRDSGQPQHF
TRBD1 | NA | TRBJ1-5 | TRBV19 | TGTGCCAGTAGTAGGACAGGGGGTTTCAATCAGCCCCAGCATTTT | CASSRTGGFNQPQHF
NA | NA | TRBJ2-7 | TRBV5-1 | TGCGCCAGCAGCTGGGGCGGCTCCGAGCAGTACTTC | CASSWGGSEQYF
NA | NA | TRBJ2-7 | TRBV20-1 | TGCAGTGCTAGTCTCCCAGTCTCCTACGAGCAGTACTTC | CSASLPVSYEQYF
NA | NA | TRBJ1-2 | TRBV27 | TGTGCCAGCAGACCGCTTCAGGGTGGCTACACCTTC | CASRPLQGGYTF
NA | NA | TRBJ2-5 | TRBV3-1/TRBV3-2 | TGTGCCAGCAGCCAAAACAGGGGGGGGGAGACCCAGTACTTC | CASSQNRGGETQYF
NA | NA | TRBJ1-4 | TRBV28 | TGTGCCAGCAGTTCGACAGCCCCAGGGGAAAAACTGTTTTTT | CASSSTAPGEKLFF
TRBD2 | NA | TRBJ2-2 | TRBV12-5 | TGTGCTAGTGGGGTAGCGGGGGTTATGGGGGAGCTGTTTTTT | CASGVAGVMGELFF
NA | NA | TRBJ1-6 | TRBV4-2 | TGTGCCAGCAGCCAAGATCCCCAGGGTTCACCCCTCCACTTT | CASSQDPQGSPLHF
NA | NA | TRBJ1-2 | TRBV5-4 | TGTGCCAGCAGCTTGGATGTTGACTCCAACTATGGCTACACCTTC | CASSLDVDSNYGYTF
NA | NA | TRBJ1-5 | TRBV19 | TGTGCCAGTAGTGTAACGGGTAGGGGAAATCAGCCCCAGCATTTT | CASSVTGRGNQPQHF
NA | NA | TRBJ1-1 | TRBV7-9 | TGTGCCAGCAGCCCTACGCTGAACACTGAAGCTTTCTTT | CASSPTLNTEAFF
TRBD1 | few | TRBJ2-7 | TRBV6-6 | TGTGCCAGCAGCGTCGACAGGGTTTACGTGCACGAGCAGTACTTC | CASSVDRVYVHEQYF